This TCR beta chain originates from a study of blood T cells in healthy people across ages. Through a sample-barcoded 5' primer and a J-beta primer mix, a second PCR was run for roughly 6 to 11 cycles. TCRdb used MiXCR to reprocess the 5' RACE reads, holding one entry per CDR3 protein. The table lists over a million distinct CDR3 sequences, 45% of them singletons. J was trimmed by 1 base and V by 1 base; bases with no gene match: 5. Germline lookup yields CDR1 SQVTM and CDR2 ANQGSEA. The CDR3 consists of 15 residues. The receptor was isolated from a woman in her sixties or seventies in good health. V usage is TRBV29-1 and J usage is TRBJ2-7, with 9 bases lining up with TRBD1. The sequenced sample consisted of blood. The CDR3: CSVEAKDRGSYEQYF. DNA for the CDR3: TGCAGCGTTGAAGCAAAGGACAGGGGTTCCTACGAGCAGTACTTC.